The clone carrying this TCR beta chain was seen more than once but under ten times. Its specificity is not known. Unique molecular identifiers were in the cDNA, with template-switch universal primer binding. One entry per CDR3 protein, called by TCRdb with MiXCR from the 5' RACE reads. This table holds a few hundred thousand distinct CDR3 sequences, more than 9% found once. The length of the CDR3 is 15 residues. The V gene end was trimmed by 2 bases and the J gene end by 3 bases; junction bases not matched to a gene: 5. The germline V gene has CDR1 SEHNR and CDR2 FQNEAQ (reference sequence). This specimen comes from a study of identical twins. Broader study findings: Clonotypes of the beta chain that were abundant in cord blood carried fewer insertions (memory repertoires showed none). Invariant T cells like MAIT and iNKT could partly confound the zero-insertion analyses.

In addition, the sample was reused for a study of yellow fever vaccine responses in identical twins.

This chain connects TRBV7-9 to TRBJ2-5; 8 bases line up with TRBD2. The receptor's source is a woman aged 18-35 years in good health. Source material: PBMCs. The DNA for the CDR3 is TGTGCCAGCAGCTTAATTCGGGGGGGCGAAGAGACCCAGTACTTC. Amino acids: CASSLIRGGEETQYF.